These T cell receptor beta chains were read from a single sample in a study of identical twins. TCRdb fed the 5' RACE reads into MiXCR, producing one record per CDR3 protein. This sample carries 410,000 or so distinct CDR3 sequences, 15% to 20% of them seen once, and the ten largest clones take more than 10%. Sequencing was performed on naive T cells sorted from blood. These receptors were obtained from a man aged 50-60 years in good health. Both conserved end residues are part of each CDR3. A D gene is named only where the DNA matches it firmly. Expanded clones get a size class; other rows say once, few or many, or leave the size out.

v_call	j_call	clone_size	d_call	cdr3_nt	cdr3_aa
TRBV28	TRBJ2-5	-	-	TGTGCCAGCAGTTTATGGGAGGTGGCGGGTGGAGAGACCCAGTACTTC	CASSLWEVAGGETQYF
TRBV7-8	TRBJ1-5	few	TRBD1	TGTGCCAGCAGCCCCCTTCGGACAGGGTGGAATCAGCCCCAGCATTTT	CASSPLRTGWNQPQHF
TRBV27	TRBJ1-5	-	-	TGTGCCAGCAGTTTACGGGGACAATGGAAAAGCAATCAGCCCCAGCATTTT	CASSLRGQWKSNQPQHF
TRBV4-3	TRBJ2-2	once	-	TGCGCCAGCAGCCCCCAACTACCAGCCCGGACCGGGGAGCTGTTTTTT	CASSPQLPARTGELFF
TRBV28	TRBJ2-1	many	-	TGTGCCAGCAGTTCCAATAGGGGCAATGAGCAGTTCTTC	CASSSNRGNEQFF
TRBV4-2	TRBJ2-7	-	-	TGTGCCAGCAGCCAAGACAATGCTTTCGACTACGAGCAGTACTTC	CASSQDNAFDYEQYF
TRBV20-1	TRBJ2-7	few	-	TGCAGTGCTGCTGGGAGGAGGCGCGAGCAGTACTTC	CSAAGRRREQYF
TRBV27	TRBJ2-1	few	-	TGTGCCAGCAGGTCCGGGGGCGGCTGGGGGACCTACAATGAGCAGTTCTTC	CASRSGGGWGTYNEQFF
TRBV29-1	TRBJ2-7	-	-	TGCAGCGTTGAGGGATCTAAGGAGCAGTACTTC	CSVEGSKEQYF
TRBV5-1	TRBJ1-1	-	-	TGCGCCAGCAGTTCATACGCGTTTCCGAACACTGAAGCTTTCTTT	CASSSYAFPNTEAFF
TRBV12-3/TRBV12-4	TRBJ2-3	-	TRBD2	TGTGCCAGCAGGTCCGGGACTAGCGGGGGGAGCACAGATACGCAGTATTTT	CASRSGTSGGSTDTQYF
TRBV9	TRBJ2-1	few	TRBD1	TGTGCCAGCAGCGTGGGACAGGGTTCCCACAATGAGCAGTTCTTC	CASSVGQGSHNEQFF
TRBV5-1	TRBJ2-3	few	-	TGCGCCAGCAGCTTGGATCCGGGGGCAGATACGCAGTATTTT	CASSLDPGADTQYF
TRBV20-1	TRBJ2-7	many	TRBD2	TGCAGTGCCCCTCCTAGCGGGAGAGAGTCCTACGAGCAGTACTTC	CSAPPSGRESYEQYF
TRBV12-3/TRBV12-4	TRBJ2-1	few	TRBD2	TGTGCCAGCAGTGCGGTGGCGGGGGGATTTTACAATGAGCAGTTCTTC	CASSAVAGGFYNEQFF
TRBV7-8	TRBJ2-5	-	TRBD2	TGTGCCAGCAGCTTAAGCCCCCTAGCGGGGGGGCAAGAGACCCAGTACTTC	CASSLSPLAGGQETQYF
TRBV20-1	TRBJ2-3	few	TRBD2	TGCAGTGCTCCACTAGCGGGAGTTGATGATACGCAGTATTTT	CSAPLAGVDDTQYF
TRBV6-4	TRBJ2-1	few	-	TGTGCCAGCAGTGACTCGCAGGGCCCCTACAATGAGCAGTTCTTC	CASSDSQGPYNEQFF
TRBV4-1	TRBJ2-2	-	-	TGCGCCAGCAGCCAAGATAGGGGAGGAGGGGTTGCCGGGGAGCTGTTTTTT	CASSQDRGGGVAGELFF
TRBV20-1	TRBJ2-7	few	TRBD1	TGCAGTGCTACGAAGACAGGGAGCTCCTACGAGCAGTACTTC	CSATKTGSSYEQYF
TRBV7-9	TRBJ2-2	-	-	TGTGCCAGCAGCTTAGGGACCGCTGAGGAGCTGTTTTTT	CASSLGTAEELFF
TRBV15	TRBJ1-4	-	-	TGTGCCACCAGCAGAGATCTGGCAGGGGAAAAACTGTTTTTT	CATSRDLAGEKLFF
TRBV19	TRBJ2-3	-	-	TGTGCCAGTAGTATCTCCGTACGGGGCAGCGCAGATACGCAGTATTTT	CASSISVRGSADTQYF
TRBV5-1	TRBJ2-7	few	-	TGCGCCAGCAGCTATGGATCGCCTCCCTACGAGCAGTACTTC	CASSYGSPPYEQYF
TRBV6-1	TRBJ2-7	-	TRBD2	TGTGCCAGCAAAGGACTAGCGGGGAACGAGCAGTACTTC	CASKGLAGNEQYF
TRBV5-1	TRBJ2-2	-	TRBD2	TGCGCCAGCAGCTTGCCCCTAGCGGGATCAAACACCGGGGAGCTGTTTTTT	CASSLPLAGSNTGELFF
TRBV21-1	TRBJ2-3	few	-	TGTGCCAGCAGCAAAGACTGCACAGATACGCAGTATTTT	CASSKDCTDTQYF
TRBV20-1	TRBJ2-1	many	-	TGCAGTGCTAGCAGCGTTTCCTACAATGAGCAGTTCTTC	CSASSVSYNEQFF
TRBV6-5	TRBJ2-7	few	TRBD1	TGTGCCAGCAGTTACGGGACAGGGGTCACCTACGAGCAGTACTTC	CASSYGTGVTYEQYF
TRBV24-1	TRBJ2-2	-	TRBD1	TGTGCCACCGAGGGGGACAGGCGAAACACCGGGGAGCTGTTTTTT	CATEGDRRNTGELFF
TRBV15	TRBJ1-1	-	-	TGTGCCACCAGCAGAGATACGGGGGCTTACACTGAAGCTTTCTTT	CATSRDTGAYTEAFF
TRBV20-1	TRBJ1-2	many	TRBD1	TGCAGTGCTCCTGGCGGGACAGTAAACTATGGCTACACCTTC	CSAPGGTVNYGYTF
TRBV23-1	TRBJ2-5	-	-	TGCGCCAGCAGTCAATCGAGGAGGAGACAAGAGATCCAGTACTTC	CASSQSRRRQEIQYF
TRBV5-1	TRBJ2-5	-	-	TGCGCCAGCCGTCAGGTACAAGAGACCCAGTACTTC	CASRQVQETQYF
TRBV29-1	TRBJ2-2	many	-	TGCAGCGTTGGGGACGTAATCGGGGAGCTGTTTTTT	CSVGDVIGELFF
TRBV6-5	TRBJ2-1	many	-	TGTGCCAGCAGTTACCTAAACGGGGTGTCCAATGAGCAGTTCTTC	CASSYLNGVSNEQFF
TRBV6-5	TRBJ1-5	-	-	TGTGCCAGCAGTTACCGGCGGACAAATCAGCCCCAGCATTTT	CASSYRRTNQPQHF
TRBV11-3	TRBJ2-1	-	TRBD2	TGTGCCAGCAGCCAAGAGGGACTAGCGGGGGCGAAGCAGTTCTTC	CASSQEGLAGAKQFF
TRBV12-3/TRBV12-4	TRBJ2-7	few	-	TGTGCCAGCAGTTTAGACGGGCTCCTGGCCTACGAGCAGTACTTC	CASSLDGLLAYEQYF
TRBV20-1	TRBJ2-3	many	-	TGCAGTGCTGACCGTGGAAGGGCCGATACGCAGTATTTT	CSADRGRADTQYF
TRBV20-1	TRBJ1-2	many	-	TGCAGTGCCAACGGGCTCCTGGGTGGCTACACCTTC	CSANGLLGGYTF
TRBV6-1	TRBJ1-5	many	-	TGTGCCAGCAGCCTGGACAGCAGGGGCAATCAGCCCCAGCATTTT	CASSLDSRGNQPQHF
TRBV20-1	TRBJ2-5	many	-	TGCAGTGCTAGGGTTGGCGGCCTCCAAGAGACCCAGTACTTC	CSARVGGLQETQYF
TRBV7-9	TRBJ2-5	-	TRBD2	TGTGCCAGCAGCTTAGACTGGCGGGGGGTGGTTGAGACCCAGTACTTC	CASSLDWRGVVETQYF
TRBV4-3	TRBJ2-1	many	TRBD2	TGCGCCAGCAGCCAAGACCTAGCGGGGTACAATGAGCAGTTCTTC	CASSQDLAGYNEQFF
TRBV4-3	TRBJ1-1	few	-	TGCGCCAGCAGCGTCGGTCGGTCGGGGTTGTACACTGAAGCTTTCTTT	CASSVGRSGLYTEAFF
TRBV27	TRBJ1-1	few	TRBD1	TGTGCCAGCAGTTGGACAGGGCTGACTGAAGCTTTCTTT	CASSWTGLTEAFF
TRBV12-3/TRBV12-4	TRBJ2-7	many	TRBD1	TGTGCCAGCAGCCCTCCGGGACAGGGCTTTTACGAGCAGTACTTC	CASSPPGQGFYEQYF
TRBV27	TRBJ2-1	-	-	TGTGCCAGCAGTTTAGGGAGTGAGGCCTACAATGAGCAGTTCTTC	CASSLGSEAYNEQFF
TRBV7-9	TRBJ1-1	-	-	TGTGCCAGCAGCTTACAGGGTATAGAAGCTTTCTTT	CASSLQGIEAFF
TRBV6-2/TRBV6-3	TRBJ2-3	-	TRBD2	TGTGCCAGCAGCTGGAGTCTAGCGGAGAGCACAGATACGCAGTATTTT	CASSWSLAESTDTQYF